This TCR beta chain is drawn from a study of blood T cells in healthy people across ages. Study information: Template switching picked up about one barcoded beta molecule for each two T cells. Study-wide points: More naive CD4+ cells and higher diversity marked long-lived donors relative to aged donors. Unknown CMV status may confound age-related changes in expanded clones.

Notes on this clonotype: Antigen: not known. At one end, the junction sequence differs from germline, possibly due to a read error.

CDR3 length: 15 amino acids. Germline V lookup: CDR1 SGHTA, CDR2 FQGNSA. Then a second PCR, running roughly 7 to 11 cycles, was carried out with a sample-barcoded 5' primer and a J-beta primer mix. Each cDNA molecule was tagged by a template-switch adaptor with 12 random nucleotides. TCRdb recomputed calls from the 5' RACE reads with MiXCR, one row per CDR3 protein. The data show almost 1 million distinct CDR3 sequences, with 45% to 60% seen just once and 20% to 25% held by the top ten. This clonotype originated in a woman aged 55-69 years in good health. The sample consisted of blood. This rearrangement joins TRBV7-2 to TRBJ2-7; D not certain. CDR3: CASCLAGSRTYEQYF. CDR3 DNA: TGTGCCAGCTGCTTAGCCGGCAGTCGTACCTACGAGCAGTACTTC.